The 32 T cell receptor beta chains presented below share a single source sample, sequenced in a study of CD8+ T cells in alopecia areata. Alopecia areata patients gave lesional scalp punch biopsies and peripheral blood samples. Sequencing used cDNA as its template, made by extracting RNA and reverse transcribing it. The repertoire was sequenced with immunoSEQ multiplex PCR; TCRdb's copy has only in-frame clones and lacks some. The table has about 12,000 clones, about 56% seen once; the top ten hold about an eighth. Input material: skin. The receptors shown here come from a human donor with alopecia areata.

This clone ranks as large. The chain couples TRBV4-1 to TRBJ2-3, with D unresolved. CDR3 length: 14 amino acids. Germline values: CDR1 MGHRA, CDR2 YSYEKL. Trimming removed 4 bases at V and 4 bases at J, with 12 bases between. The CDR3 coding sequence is TGCGCCAGCAGCCCCTGGGGTGGCGCAGATACGCAGTATTTT. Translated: CASSPWGGADTQYF.

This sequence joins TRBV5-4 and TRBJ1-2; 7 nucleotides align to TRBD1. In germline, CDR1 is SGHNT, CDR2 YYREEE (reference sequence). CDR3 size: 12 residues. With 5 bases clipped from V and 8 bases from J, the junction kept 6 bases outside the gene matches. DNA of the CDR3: TGTGCCAGCAGTATACAGGGACAGGGCTACACCTTC. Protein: CASSIQGQGYTF.

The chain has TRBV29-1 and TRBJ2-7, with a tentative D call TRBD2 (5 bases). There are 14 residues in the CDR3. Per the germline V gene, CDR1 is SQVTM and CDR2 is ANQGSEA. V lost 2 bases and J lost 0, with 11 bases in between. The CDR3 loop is CSVEPAVTSYEQYF. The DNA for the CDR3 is TGCAGCGTTGAACCAGCGGTGACCTCCTACGAGCAGTACTTC.

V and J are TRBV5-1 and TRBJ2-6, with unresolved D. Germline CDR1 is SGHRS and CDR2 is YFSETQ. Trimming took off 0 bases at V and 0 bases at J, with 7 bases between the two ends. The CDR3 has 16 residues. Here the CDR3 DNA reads TGCGCCAGCAGCTTGGAGGAGTTCTCTGGGGCCAACGTCCTGACTTTC. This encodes CASSLEEFSGANVLTF.

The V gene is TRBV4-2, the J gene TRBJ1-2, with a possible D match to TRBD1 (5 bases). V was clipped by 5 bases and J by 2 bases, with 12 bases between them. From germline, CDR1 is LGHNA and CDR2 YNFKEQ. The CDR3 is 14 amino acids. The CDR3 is CASSLGGVNYGYTF. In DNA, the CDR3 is TGTGCCAGCAGCTTGGGAGGGGTCAACTATGGCTACACCTTC.

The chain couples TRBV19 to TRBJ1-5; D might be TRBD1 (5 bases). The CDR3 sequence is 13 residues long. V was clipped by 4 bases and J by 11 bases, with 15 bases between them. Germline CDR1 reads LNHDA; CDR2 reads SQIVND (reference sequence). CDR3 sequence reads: CASSTARSGAQHF. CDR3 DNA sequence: TGTGCCAGTAGTACCGCGAGATCGGGGGCCCAGCATTTT.

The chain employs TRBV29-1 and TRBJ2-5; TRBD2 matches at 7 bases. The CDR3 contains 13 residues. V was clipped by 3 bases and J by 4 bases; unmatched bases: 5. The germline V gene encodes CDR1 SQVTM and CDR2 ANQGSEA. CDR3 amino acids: CSVDRQRGETQYF. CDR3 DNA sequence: TGCAGCGTTGACCGGCAGCGGGGAGAGACCCAGTACTTC.

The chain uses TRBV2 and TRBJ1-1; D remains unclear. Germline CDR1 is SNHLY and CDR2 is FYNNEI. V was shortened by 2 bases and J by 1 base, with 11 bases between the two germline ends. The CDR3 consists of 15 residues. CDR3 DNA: TGTGCCAGCAGTGAACGGGAGCTAGGGAACACTGAAGCTTTCTTT. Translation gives CASSERELGNTEAFF.

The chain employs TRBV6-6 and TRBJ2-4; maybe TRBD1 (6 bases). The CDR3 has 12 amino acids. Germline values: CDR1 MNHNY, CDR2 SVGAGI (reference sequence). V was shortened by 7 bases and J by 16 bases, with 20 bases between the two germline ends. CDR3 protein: CASTLGQTSYYF. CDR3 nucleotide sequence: TGTGCCAGCACTCTCGGACAGACCTCGTATTACTTC.

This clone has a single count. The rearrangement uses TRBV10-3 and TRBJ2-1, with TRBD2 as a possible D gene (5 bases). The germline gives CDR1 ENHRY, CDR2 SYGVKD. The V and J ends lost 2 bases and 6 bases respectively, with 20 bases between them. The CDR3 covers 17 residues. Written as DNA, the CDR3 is TGTGCCATCAGTGAGCCTATGGGAGTCTCCCTGGGCAATGAGCAGTTCTTC. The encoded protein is CAISEPMGVSLGNEQFF.

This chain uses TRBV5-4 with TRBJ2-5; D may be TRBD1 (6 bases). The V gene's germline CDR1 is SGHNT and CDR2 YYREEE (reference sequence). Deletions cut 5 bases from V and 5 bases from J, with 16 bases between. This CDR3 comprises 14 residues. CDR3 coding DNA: TGTGCCAGCAGTTTATACAGGGAGTTGGAGACCCAGTACTTC. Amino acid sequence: CASSLYRELETQYF.

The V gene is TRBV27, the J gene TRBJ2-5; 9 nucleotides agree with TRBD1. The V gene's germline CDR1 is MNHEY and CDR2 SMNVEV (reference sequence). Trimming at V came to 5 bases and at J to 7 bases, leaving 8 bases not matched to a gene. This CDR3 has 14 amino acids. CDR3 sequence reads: CASSAKLDRGTQYF. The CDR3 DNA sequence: TGTGCCAGCAGTGCAAAATTGGACAGGGGGACCCAGTACTTC.

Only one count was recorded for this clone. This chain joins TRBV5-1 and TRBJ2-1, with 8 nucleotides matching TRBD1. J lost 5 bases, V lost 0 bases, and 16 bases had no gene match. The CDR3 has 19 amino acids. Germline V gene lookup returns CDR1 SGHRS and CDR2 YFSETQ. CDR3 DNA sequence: TGCGCCAGCAGCTTGGAGAGTCAGGGGGCGCTCAGGGGGAACAATGAGCAGTTCTTC. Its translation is CASSLESQGALRGNNEQFF.

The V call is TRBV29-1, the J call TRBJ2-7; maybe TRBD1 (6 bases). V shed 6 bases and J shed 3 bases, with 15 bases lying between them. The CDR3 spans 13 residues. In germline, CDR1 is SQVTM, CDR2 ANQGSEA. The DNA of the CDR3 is TGCAGCGTCCGAGGGGGTCAGGGCTACGAGCAGTACTTC. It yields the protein CSVRGGQGYEQYF.

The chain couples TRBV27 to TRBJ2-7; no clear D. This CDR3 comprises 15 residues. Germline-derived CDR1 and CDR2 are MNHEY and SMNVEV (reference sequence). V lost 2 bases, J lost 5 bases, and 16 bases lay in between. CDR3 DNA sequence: TGTGCCAGCAGTTTACCCGGGCCGCAACGGGACGAGCAGTACTTC. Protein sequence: CASSLPGPQRDEQYF.

The DNA for the CDR3 is TGTGCCAGCAGTTTGACTGCATACAATGAGCAGTTCTTC. Translation gives CASSLTAYNEQFF. This sequence joins TRBV6-5 and TRBJ2-1; D uncertain. There are 13 residues in the CDR3. Germline V lookup: CDR1 MNHEY, CDR2 SVGAGI. The germline V and J ends were trimmed by 4 bases and 4 bases, with 8 bases remaining between them.

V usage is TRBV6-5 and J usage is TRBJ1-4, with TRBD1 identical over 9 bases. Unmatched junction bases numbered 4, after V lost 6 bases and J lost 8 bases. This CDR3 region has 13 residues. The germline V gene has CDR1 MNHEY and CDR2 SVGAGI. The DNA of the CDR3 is TGTGCCAGCAGGGGACAGGGAATCGAAAAACTGTTTTTT. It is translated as CASRGQGIEKLFF.

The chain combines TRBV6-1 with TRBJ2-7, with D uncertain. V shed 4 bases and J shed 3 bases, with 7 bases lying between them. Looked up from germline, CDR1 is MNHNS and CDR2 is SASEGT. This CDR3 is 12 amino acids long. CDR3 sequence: CASSVLHYEQYF. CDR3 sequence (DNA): TGTGCCAGCAGTGTCTTGCACTACGAGCAGTACTTC.

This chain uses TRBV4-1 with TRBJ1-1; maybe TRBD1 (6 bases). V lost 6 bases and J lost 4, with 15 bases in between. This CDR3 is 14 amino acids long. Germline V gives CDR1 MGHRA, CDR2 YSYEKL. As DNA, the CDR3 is TGCGCCAGCAGGAACAGGGCTATCGGCACTGAAGCTTTCTTT. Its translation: CASRNRAIGTEAFF.

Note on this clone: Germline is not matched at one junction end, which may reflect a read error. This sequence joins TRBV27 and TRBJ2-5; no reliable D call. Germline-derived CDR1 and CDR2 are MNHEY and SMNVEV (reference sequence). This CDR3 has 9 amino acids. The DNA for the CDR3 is TGTGCCAGCAGAGAGGCCCAGTACTTC. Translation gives CASREAQYF.

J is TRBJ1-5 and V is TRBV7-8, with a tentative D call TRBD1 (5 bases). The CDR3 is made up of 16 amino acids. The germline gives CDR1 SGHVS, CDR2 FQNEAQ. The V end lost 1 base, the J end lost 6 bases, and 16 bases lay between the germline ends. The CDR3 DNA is TGTGCCAGCAGCTTAGTCAACGGGGGGTTAGGTCAGCCCCAGCATTTT. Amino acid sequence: CASSLVNGGLGQPQHF.

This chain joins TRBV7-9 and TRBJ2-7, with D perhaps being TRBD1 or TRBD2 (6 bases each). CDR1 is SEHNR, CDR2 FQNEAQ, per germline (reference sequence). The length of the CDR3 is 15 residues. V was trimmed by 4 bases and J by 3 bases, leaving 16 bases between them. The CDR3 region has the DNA TGTGCCAGCAGCTCGACCGGGGGACAAAACTACGAGCAGTACTTC. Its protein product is CASSSTGGQNYEQYF. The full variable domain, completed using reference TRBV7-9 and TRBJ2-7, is DTGVSQNPRHKITKRGQNVTFRCDPISEHNRLYWYRQTLGQGPEFLTYFQNEAQLEKSRLLSDRFSAERPKGSFSTLEIQRTEQGDSAMYLCASSSTGGQNYEQYFGPGTRLTVT.

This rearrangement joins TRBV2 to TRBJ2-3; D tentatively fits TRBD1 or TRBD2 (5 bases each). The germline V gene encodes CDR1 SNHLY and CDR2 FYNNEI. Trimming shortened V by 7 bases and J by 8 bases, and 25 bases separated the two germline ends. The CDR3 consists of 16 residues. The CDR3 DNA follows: TGTGCCAGCAATTCGATCACGGGGACCAGCACGGGTACGCAGTATTTT. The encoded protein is CASNSITGTSTGTQYF.

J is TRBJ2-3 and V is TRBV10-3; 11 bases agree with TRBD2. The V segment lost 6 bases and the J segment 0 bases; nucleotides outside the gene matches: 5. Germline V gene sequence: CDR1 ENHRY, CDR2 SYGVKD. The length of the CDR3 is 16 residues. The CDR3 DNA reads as TGTGCCATCAGCGATCGGACTAGCGGGAGCACAGATACGCAGTATTTT. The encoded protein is CAISDRTSGSTDTQYF.

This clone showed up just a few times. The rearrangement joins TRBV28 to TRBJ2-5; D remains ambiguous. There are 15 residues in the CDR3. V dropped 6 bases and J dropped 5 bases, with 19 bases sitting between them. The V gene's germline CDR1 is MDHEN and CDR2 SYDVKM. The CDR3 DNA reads TGTGCCAGCAGCTTCTTTCTAGAATTTAGGGAGACCCAGTACTTC. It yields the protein CASSFFLEFRETQYF.

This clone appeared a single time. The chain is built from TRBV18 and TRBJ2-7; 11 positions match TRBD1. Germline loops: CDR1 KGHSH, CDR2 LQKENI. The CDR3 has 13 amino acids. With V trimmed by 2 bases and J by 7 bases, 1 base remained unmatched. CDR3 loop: CASSPGDRGEQYF. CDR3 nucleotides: TGTGCCAGCTCACCAGGGGACAGGGGGGAGCAGTACTTC.

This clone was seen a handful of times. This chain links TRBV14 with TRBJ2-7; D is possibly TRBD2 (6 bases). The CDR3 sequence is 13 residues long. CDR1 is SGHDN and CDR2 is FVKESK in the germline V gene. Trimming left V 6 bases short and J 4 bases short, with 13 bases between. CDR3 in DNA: TGTGCCAGCAGTCTCGGGGGTGGGTACGAGCAGTACTTC. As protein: CASSLGGGYEQYF.

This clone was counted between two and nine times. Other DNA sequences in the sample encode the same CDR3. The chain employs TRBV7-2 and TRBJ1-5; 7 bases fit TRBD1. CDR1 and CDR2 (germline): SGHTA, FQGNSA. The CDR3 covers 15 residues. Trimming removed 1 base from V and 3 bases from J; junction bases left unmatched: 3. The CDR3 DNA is TGTGCCAGCAGCTTAGATAGGGGGCTCAATCAGCCCCAGCATTTT. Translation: CASSLDRGLNQPQHF.

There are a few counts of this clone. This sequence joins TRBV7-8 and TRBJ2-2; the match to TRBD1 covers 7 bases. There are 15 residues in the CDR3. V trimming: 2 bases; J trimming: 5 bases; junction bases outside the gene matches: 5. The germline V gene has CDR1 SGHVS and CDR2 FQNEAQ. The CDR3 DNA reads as TGTGCCAGCAGCTTAAGGGCAGGGGGTACCGGGGAGCTGTTTTTT. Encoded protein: CASSLRAGGTGELFF. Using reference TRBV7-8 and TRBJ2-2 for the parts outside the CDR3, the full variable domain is GAGVSQSPRYKVAKRGQDVALRCDPISGHVSLFWYQQALGQGPEFLTYFQNEAQLDKSGLPSDRFFAERPEGSVSTLKIQRTQQEDSAVYLCASSLRAGGTGELFFGEGSRLTVL.

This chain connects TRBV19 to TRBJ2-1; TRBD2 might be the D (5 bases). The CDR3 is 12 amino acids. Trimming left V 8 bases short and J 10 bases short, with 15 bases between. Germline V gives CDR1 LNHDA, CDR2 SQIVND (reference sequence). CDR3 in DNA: TGTGCCAGTTCCCGTGAACTAGGCGAGCAGTTCTTC. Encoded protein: CASSRELGEQFF.

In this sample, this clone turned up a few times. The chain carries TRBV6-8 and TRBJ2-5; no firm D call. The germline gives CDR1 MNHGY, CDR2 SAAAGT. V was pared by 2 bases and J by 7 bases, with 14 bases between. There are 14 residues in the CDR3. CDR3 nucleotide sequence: TGTGCCAGCAGTTACCCCGAAGCCACTTGGACCCAGTACTTC. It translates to CASSYPEATWTQYF.

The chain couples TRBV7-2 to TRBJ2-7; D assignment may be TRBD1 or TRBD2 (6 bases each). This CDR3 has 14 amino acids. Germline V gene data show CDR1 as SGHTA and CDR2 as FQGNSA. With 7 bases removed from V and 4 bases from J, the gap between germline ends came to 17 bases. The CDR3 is CASTPMEGGYEQYF. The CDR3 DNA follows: TGTGCCAGCACCCCCATGGAGGGGGGATACGAGCAGTACTTC.